This T cell receptor (beta chain) emerged from a study of human T cells and chemical hapten exposure. CDR3 size: 17 residues. V was shortened by 0 bases and J by 0 bases, with 10 bases between the two germline ends. Germline V gene lookup returns CDR1 SGDLS and CDR2 YYNGEE. This clonotype was seen many times. In TCRdb, the RACE reads were re-called with MiXCR into one record per CDR3 protein. The data show about 380,000 distinct CDR3 sequences, 4.5% to 6% seen once. Time point here: pre-sensitization, week 0. Treatment indicated: therapeutic diphenylcyclopropenone sensitization with weekly scalp DPC. Source: whole blood, taken in connection with sensitization to the hapten diphenylcyclopropenone (DPC). The sequence was obtained from a woman in her 50s with alopecia areata. Some clones in this sample may be carry-over from other donors' samples. The V call is TRBV9, the J call TRBJ2-6; D is ambiguous. CDR3 amino acids: CASSVETRLSGANVLTF. CDR3 coding DNA: TGTGCCAGCAGCGTAGAAACACGCCTCTCTGGGGCCAACGTCCTGACTTTC.